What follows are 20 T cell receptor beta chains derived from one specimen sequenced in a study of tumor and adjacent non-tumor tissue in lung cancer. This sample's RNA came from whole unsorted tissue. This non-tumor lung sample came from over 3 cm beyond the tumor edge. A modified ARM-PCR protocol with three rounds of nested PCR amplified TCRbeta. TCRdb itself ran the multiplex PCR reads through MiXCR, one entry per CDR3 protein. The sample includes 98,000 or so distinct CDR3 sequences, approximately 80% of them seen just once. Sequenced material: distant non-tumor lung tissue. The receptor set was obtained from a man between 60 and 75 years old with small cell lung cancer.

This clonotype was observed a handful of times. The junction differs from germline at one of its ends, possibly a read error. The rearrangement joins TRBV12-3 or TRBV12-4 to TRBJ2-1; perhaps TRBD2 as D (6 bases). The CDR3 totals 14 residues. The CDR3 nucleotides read TGTGCCGGCAGTTTAACCGGGAGCGCTAATGAGCAGTTCTTC. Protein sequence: CAGSLTGSANEQFF.

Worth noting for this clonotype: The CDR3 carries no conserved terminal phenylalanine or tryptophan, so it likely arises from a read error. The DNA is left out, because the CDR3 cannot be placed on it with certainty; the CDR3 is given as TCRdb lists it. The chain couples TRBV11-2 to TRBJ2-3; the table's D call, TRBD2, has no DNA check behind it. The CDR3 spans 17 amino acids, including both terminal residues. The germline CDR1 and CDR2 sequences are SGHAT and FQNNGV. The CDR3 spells CASSMGPAGGVPDTQYY.

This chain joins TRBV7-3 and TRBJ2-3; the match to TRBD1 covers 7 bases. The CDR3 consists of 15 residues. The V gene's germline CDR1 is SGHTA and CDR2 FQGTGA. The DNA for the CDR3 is TGTGTCAGTAGCTTCCGACAGGGTGTAGGAGATACGCAGTATTTT. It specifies CVSSFRQGVGDTQYF.

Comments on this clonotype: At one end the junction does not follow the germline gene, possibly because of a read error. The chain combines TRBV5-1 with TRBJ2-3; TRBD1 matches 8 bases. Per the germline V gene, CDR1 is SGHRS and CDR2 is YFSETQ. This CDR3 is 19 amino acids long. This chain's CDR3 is CATSLAPRTGRVGTDTQYF. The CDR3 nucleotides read TGCGCCACCAGCTTGGCCCCCAGGACAGGGAGAGTGGGCACAGATACGCAGTATTTT.

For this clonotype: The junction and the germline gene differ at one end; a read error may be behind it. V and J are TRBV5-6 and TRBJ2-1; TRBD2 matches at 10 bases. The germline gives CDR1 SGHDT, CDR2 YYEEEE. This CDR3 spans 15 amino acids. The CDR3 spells CAISLSGRADNERFF. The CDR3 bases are TGTGCCATCAGCTTGAGCGGGAGGGCCGACAATGAGCGGTTCTTC.

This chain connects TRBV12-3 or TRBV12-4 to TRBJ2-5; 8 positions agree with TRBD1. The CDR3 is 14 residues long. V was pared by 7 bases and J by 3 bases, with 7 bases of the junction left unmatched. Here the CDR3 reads CASNLVDREETQYF. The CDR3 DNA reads TGTGCCAGCAATCTAGTGGACAGGGAAGAGACCCAGTACTTC.

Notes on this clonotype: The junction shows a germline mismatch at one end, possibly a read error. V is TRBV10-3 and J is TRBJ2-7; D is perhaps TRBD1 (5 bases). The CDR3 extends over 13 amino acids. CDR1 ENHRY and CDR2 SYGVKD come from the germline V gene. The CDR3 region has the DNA TGTGCCACCAGTGGTACCAGGGACTACGAGCAGTACTTC. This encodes CATSGTRDYEQYF.

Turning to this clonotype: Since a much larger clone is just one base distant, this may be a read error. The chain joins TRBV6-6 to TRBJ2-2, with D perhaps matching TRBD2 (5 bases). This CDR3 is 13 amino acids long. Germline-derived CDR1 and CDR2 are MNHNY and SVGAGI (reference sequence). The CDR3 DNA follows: TGTGCCAGCAGTGGTACCTACACCGGGGAGCTGTCTTTT. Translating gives CASSGTYTGELSF.

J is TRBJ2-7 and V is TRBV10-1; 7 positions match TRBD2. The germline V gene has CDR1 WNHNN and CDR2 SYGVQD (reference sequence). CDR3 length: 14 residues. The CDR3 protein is CASCEGGSPNDQYV. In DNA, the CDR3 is TGCGCCAGCTGTGAGGGAGGGAGCCCTAACGATCAGTACGTC.

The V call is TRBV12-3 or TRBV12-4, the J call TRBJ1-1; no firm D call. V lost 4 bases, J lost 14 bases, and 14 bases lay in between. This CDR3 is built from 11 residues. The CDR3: CASSYGCEVFF. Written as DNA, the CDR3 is TGTGCCAGCAGTTATGGGTGTGAGGTCTTCTTT.

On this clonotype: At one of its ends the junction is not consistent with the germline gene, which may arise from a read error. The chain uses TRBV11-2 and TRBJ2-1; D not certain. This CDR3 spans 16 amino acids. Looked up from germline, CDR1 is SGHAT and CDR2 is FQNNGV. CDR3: CVSSLVELATTNEQFF. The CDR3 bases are TGTGTCAGCAGCTTAGTGGAGCTGGCCACTACCAATGAGCAGTTCTTC.

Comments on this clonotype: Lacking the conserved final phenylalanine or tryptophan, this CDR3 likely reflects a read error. Here the CDR3 reads CAGSPTGGETQYS. In DNA form, the CDR3 reads TGTGCCGGCAGCCCAACAGGGGGAGAGACCCAGTACTCC. This chain connects TRBV5-8 to TRBJ2-5, with 8 positions matching TRBD1. The CDR3 has 13 amino acids. Per the germline V gene, CDR1 is SGHTS and CDR2 is YDEGEE.

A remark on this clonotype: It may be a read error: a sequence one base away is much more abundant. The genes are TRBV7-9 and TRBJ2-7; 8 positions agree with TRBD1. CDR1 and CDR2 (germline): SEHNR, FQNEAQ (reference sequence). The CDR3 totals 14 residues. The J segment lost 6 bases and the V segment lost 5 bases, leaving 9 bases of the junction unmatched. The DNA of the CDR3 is TGTGCCAGCAGCCCGGACAGGGCAAGACTCGAGCAGTACTTC. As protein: CASSPDRARLEQYF.

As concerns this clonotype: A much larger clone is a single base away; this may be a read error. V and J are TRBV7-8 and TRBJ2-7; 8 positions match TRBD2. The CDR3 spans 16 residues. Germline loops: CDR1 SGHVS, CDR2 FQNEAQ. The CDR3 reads CASSLVPSGYTYEQCF. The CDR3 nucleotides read TGTGCCAGCAGCTTAGTGCCTAGCGGGTACACTTACGAGCAGTGCTTC.

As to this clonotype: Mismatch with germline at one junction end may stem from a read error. The DNA for the CDR3 is TGTGTCAGCAGTGCACAGGGTACCGATGGTTTGTATGGCTACACCTTC. Its protein is CVSSAQGTDGLYGYTF. V and J are TRBV6-1 and TRBJ1-2, with D maybe TRBD1 (6 bases). This CDR3 region has 16 residues. Germline assignment: CDR1 MNHNS and CDR2 SASEGT.

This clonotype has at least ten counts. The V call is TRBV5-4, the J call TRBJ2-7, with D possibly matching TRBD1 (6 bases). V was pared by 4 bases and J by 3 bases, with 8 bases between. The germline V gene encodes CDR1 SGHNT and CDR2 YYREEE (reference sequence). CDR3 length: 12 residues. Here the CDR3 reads CASSMDSYEQYF. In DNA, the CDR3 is TGTGCCAGCAGCATGGACAGCTACGAGCAGTACTTC.

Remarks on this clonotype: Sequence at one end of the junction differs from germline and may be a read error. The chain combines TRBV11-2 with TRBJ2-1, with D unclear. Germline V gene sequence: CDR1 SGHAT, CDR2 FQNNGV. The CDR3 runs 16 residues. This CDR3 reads CASNLMELATANEQFF. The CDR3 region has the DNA TGTGCCAGCAACTTAATGGAACTGGCCACGGCCAATGAGCAGTTCTTC.

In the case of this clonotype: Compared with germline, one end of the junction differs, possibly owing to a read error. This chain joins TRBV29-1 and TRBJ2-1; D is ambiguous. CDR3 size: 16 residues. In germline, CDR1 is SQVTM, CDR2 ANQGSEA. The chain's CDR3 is CSVEDLAVSSYDEQFF. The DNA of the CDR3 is TGCAGTGTTGAAGATCTGGCGGTCAGCTCCTACGATGAGCAGTTCTTC.

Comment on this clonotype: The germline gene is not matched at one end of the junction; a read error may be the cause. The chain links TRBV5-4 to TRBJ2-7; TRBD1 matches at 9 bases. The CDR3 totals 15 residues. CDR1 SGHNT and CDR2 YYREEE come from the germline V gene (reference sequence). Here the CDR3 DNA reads TGTGTCAGCAGCCGCCAGACAGGGGGTTCCCATGAGCAGTACTTC. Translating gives CVSSRQTGGSHEQYF.

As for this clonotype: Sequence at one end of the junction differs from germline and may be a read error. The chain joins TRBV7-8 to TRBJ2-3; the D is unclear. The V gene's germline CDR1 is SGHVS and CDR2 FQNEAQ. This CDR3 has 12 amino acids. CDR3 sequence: CASCFSGRTQYF. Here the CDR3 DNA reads TGCGCCAGCTGCTTTTCCGGGCGGACGCAGTATTTT.